This TCR beta chain emerged from a study of blood T cell repertoires in COVID-19. J lost 8 bases, V lost 5 bases, and 2 bases had no gene match. CDR1 and CDR2 (germline): SGHVS, FNYEAQ. CDR3 length: 12 amino acids. Measured with immunoSEQ multiplex PCR; TCRdb has only the in-frame clones, and not every one. The data show 120,000 or so clones, roughly 90% seen once. The sample consisted of peripheral blood. This sequence originates from a man aged 45-65 years with acute or convalescent COVID-19. V and J are TRBV7-6 and TRBJ1-4, with 7 bases identical to TRBD1. The CDR3 loop is CASSQGDEKLFF. The CDR3 coding sequence is TGTGCCAGCAGCCAGGGGGACGAAAAACTGTTTTTT.